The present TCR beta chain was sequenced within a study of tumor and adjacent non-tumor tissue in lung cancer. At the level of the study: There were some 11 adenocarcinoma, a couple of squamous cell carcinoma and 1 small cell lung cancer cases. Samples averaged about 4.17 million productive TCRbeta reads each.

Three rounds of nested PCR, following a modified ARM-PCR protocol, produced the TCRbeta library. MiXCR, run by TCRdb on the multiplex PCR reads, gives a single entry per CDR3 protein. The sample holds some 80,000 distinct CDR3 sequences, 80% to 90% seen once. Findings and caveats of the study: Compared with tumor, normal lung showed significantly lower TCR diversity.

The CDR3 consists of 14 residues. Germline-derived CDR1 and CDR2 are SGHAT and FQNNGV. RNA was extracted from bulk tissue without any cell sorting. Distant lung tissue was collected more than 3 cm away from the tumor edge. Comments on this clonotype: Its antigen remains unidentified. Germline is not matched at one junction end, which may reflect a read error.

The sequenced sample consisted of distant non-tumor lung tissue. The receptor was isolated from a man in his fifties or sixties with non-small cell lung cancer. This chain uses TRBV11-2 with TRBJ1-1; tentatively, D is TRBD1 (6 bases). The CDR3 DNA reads TGTGTCAGCAGCCTAGTAGGGGGGGGCACTGAAGCTTTCTTT. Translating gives CVSSLVGGGTEAFF. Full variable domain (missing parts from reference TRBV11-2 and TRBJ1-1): EAGVAQSPRYKIIEKRQSVAFWCNPISGHATLYWYQQILGQGPKLLIQFQNNGVVDDSQLPKDRFSAERLKGVDSTLKIQPAKLEDSAVYLCVSSLVGGGTEAFFGQGTRLTVV.